This T cell receptor beta chain was retrieved from a study of blood T cells in healthy people across ages (dated by TCRdb to between 2015 and 2016). About the study as a whole: In model experiments, template switching captured about one uniquely barcoded TCR beta cDNA molecule for every two T cells. To track age-related changes in TCR beta repertoire diversity, the study relied on deep sequencing normalized with unique cDNA molecular identifiers. The donors were split into four age groups: young (average around 15 years), middle-aged (roughly 39), aged (62) and long-lived (roughly 80). To avoid experimental bias, donors of different ages were distributed randomly across sequencing lanes. For two donors (one aged 18 to 30 and one aged 80 or older), the study analyzed two additional independent replicas of 1 million unique cDNA reads from the same blood draw. Study-wide findings and limitations: As age increased, observed TCR beta diversity per million T cells dropped in a roughly linear way, and a significant reduction was already evident by age around 41. Estimates of total diversity based on one million sequenced T cells were considered lower bounds and underestimates. Compared with the aged group, the long-lived group had more naive CD4+ T cells, fewer expanded clones and increased TCR diversity, a pattern suggesting age selection. There was a strong correlation between observed TCR beta diversity and the percentage of naive T cells measured by flow cytometry. Bulk unsorted PBMC profiling prevented conclusive comparison of naive and antigen-experienced compartments. Because donor CMV infection status was unknown, age-related changes in expanded clonotypes were potentially confounded.

The donors were under 40 Caucasian individuals from Russia, aged 6 to 90 years, who were systemically healthy. About 9.1 milliliters of peripheral blood were collected from each donor into EDTA-treated Vacutainer tubes. Ficoll-Paque density-gradient centrifugation was used to isolate PBMCs, with at least 7 million per sample. Total RNA, at least 5 micrograms per sample, was extracted from PBMCs with Trizol reagent. The percentages of naive CD45RAhigh/CD27high T cells were determined by flow cytometry on a PBMC aliquot from every donor. This clonotype has a handful of counts. Its antigen target is currently unknown. There are no base qualities to consult, and no much larger clone falls within one base. Measured from the cysteine to the phenylalanine, the CDR3 is 13 residues long. Just the 39-base CDR3 DNA is kept, in frame starting at base 1. Trimming takes 7 bases off V and 8 bases off J; junction bases not matched to a gene: 5.

The receptor library was made with 5' RACE. The instrument given in TCRdb is Illumina HiSeq 2500. A second PCR of roughly 6 to 11 cycles was performed with a sample-barcoded 5' primer and a J-beta primer mix. Each TCR beta cDNA molecule received a unique molecular identifier from a template-switch 5' adaptor carrying 12 random nucleotides. Each sample yielded at least 2.5 million CDR3-containing paired-end reads. The Mint cDNA synthesis kit, primed by a TRBC-specific oligonucleotide, was used to synthesize first-strand cDNA from all RNA. Following uracil-DNA glycosylase treatment, a first 18-cycle PCR with universal primers M1SS and BC2_uni_R was performed on all cDNA. Per the source publication's procedure: Normalization of each sample was performed by random selection of 1 million high-quality reads, each carrying a distinct molecular identifier. Instead of being binned into consensus sequences, reads with shared molecular identifiers were discarded. MiTCR, run with a Q25 quality threshold and the strictest error-elimination algorithm, handled CDR3 identification, clonotype clustering and error correction. A nonparametric unseen species model with Euler transformation was used to estimate a lower bound on total TCR beta diversity. TCRdb cleaned the public reads at Q25 with fastp, built clones with MiXCR and kept in-frame beta chains. Each CDR3 protein gets just one entry, which takes the most common genes and DNA from the rows behind it. The V and J calls, along with clone size, are taken from TCRdb and not from the paper's own processing. The sample table contains about 1 million distinct CDR3 sequences; only one count was recorded for less than 50% of them. Under 20% of the sample is held by the ten biggest clonotypes.

The rearrangement joined TRBV12-3 or TRBV12-4 to TRBJ2-1; 10 central nucleotides agree with TRBD2. The source material was blood. The receptor's source is a woman aged 55-70 years in good health. The sequence in DNA is TGTGCCAGCAAAAACCTAGCGGGAGATGAGCAGTTCTTC. It codes for CASKNLAGDEQFF.